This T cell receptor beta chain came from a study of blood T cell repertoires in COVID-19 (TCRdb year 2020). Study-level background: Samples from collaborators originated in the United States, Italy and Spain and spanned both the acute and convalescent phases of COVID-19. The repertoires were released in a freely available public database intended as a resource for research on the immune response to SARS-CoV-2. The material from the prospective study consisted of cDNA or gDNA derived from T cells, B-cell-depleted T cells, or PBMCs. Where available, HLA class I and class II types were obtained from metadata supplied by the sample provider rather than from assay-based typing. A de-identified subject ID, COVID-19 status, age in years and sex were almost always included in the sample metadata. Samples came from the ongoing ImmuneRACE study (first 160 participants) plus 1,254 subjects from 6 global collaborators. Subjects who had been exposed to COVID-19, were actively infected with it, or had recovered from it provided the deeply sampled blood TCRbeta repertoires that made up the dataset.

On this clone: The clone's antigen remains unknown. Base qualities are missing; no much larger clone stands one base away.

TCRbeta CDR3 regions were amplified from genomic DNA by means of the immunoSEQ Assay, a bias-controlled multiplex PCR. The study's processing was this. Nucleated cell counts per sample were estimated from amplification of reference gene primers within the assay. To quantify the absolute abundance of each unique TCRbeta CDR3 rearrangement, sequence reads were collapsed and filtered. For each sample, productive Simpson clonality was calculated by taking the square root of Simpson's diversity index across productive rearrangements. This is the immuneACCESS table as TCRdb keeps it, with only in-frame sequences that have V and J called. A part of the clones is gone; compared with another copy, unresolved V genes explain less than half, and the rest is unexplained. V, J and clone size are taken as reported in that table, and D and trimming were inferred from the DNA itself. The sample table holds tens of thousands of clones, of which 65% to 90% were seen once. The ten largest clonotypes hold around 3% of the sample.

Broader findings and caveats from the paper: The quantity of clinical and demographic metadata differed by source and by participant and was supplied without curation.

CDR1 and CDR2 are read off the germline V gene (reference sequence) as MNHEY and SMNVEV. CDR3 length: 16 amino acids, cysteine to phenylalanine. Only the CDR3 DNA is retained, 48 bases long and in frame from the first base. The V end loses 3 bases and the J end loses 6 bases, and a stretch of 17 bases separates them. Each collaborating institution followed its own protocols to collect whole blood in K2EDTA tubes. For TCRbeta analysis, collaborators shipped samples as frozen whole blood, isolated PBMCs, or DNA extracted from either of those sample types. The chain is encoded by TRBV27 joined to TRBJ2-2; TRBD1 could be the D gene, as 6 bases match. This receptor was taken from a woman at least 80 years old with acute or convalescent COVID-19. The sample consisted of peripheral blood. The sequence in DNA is TGTGCCAGCAGTTTTTCACAGGGTATAGGGGCCGGGGAGCTGTTTTTT. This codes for CASSFSQGIGAGELFF.